One and the same sample provided the 26 T cell receptor beta chains below, sequenced in a study of cytomegalovirus exposure and HLA in healthy donors. PCR employed 60 Vbeta and 13 Jbeta primers. Clones were sequenced by immunoSEQ multiplex PCR, and TCRdb holds only the in-frame ones, with some missing. The sample lists 95,000 to 100,000 clones; about 85% were seen once. The sample consisted of PBMCs. Receptor source: a man younger than 40 in good health and CMV-seronegative.

The chain combines TRBV5-4 with TRBJ2-7; TRBD1 matches 8 bases. This CDR3 is 16 amino acids long. The germline V gene has CDR1 SGHNT and CDR2 YYREEE (reference sequence). Trimming removed 1 base from V and 3 bases from J; junction bases left unmatched: 9. In DNA, the CDR3 is TGTGCCAGCAGCTTGTCTCAGGGGGCGATTTACTACGAGCAGTACTTC. Amino acids: CASSLSQGAIYYEQYF.

Comments on this clone: The final CDR3 position lacks the conserved phenylalanine or tryptophan, pointing to a likely read error. This chain uses TRBV6-5 with TRBJ2-3; a possible D gene is TRBD2 (6 bases). Germline-derived CDR1 and CDR2 are MNHEY and SVGAGI. V was trimmed by 7 bases and J by 2 bases, leaving 13 bases between them. This CDR3 is 14 amino acids long. As DNA, the CDR3 is TGTGCCAGCACCCGGGACTCTTACACAGATACGCAGTATGTT. Residues: CASTRDSYTDTQYV.

V is TRBV7-2 and J is TRBJ1-2, with D possibly matching TRBD1 (5 bases). Germline V gene sequence: CDR1 SGHTA, CDR2 FQGNSA. Trimming took 2 bases from V and 3 from J, leaving 13 bases between them. This CDR3 is 15 amino acids long. CDR3 bases: TGTGCCAGCAGCTTAAGGGGTGGAACAGACTATGGCTACACCTTC. Its translation: CASSLRGGTDYGYTF.

The chain links TRBV21-1 to TRBJ1-5; the listed D gene, TRBD1, was not tested against the DNA. TRBV21-1 is a documented pseudogene. The length of the CDR3 is 16 residues. CDR3 in amino acids: CASSKMGQGGSQPQHF. The CDR3 nucleotides read TGTGCCAGCAGCAAAATGGGACAGGGGGGGAGTCAGCCCCAGCATTTT.

CDR3 sequence: CASSYLGLGTGFNYGYTF. The CDR3 DNA is TGTGCCAGCAGTTACCTTGGCCTCGGGACAGGGTTTAACTATGGCTACACCTTC. The V gene is TRBV28, the J gene TRBJ1-2; 9 bases match TRBD1. This CDR3 has 18 residues. The germline gives CDR1 MDHEN, CDR2 SYDVKM. V lost 4 bases, J lost 1 base, and 13 bases stayed unmatched.

The rearrangement uses TRBV6-1 and TRBJ1-5; D is ambiguous. The germline V gene encodes CDR1 MNHNS and CDR2 SASEGT. V was cut by 2 bases and J by 0 bases, with 11 bases left in between. The CDR3 runs to 16 residues. DNA for the CDR3: TGTGCCAGCAGTGAAACGGTTTACTATAGCAATCAGCCCCAGCATTTT. This encodes CASSETVYYSNQPQHF.

The chain recombines TRBV11-2 with TRBJ2-5, with 13 positions matching TRBD2. Germline lookup yields CDR1 SGHAT and CDR2 FQNNGV. CDR3 length equals 17 residues. V shed 4 bases, J shed 3 bases, and the junction held 8 bases outside the gene matches. CDR3 coding DNA: TGTGCCAGCAGCTCCACCGGACTAGCGGGGGCGAAAGAGACCCAGTACTTC. Translated, it gives CASSSTGLAGAKETQYF.

This clone appeared once. This chain uses TRBV2 with TRBJ2-3, with D possibly matching TRBD2 (5 bases). Trimming pared 8 bases from V and 5 bases from J, leaving 5 bases between. The CDR3 has 10 residues. Germline V gives CDR1 SNHLY, CDR2 FYNNEI. CDR3 in DNA: TGTGCCAGCGCGGGAGATACGCAGTATTTT. It encodes CASAGDTQYF.

The V gene is TRBV10-1, the J gene TRBJ2-7, with D tentatively TRBD1 (6 bases). CDR3 length: 16 residues. V was pared by 10 bases and J by 2 bases, with 24 bases between. The germline V gene encodes CDR1 WNHNN and CDR2 SYGVQD (reference sequence). The DNA of the CDR3 is TGCGCCAACCTGACGCCCGGACAGCGAGCCACCTACGAGCAGTACTTC. This gives the protein CANLTPGQRATYEQYF.

This clone was observed a few times. The chain uses TRBV7-3 and TRBJ2-2; possible D gene TRBD2, 6 bases. The CDR3 is 14 amino acids. Germline CDR1 SGHTA, CDR2 FQGTGA. V lost 5 bases and J lost 4, with 11 bases in between. The CDR3 protein is CASSLYGGTGELFF. DNA for the CDR3: TGTGCCAGCAGCCTTTACGGGGGCACCGGGGAGCTGTTTTTT.

V usage is TRBV5-1 and J usage is TRBJ1-3, with a weak D call TRBD1 (6 bases). This CDR3 comprises 15 residues. Germline-derived CDR1 and CDR2 are SGHRS and YFSETQ. V lost 0 bases to trimming and J lost 3 bases, with 10 bases between them. CDR3 in amino acids: CASSLEGVDGNTIYF. CDR3 DNA sequence: TGCGCCAGCAGCTTGGAGGGGGTTGATGGAAACACCATATATTTT.

The CDR3 DNA reads as TGCAGCGCCAGGGACAGGGGGAACACTGAAGCTTTCTTT. It yields the protein CSARDRGNTEAFF. The rearrangement uses TRBV29-1 and TRBJ1-1, with 10 bases aligning to TRBD1. Germline V lookup: CDR1 SQVTM, CDR2 ANQGSEA. This CDR3 spans 13 amino acids. V lost 7 bases, J lost 1 base, and 3 bases stayed unmatched.

The V gene is TRBV10-3, the J gene TRBJ1-6, with D uncertain. The CDR3 spans 13 residues. CDR1 is ENHRY and CDR2 is SYGVKD in the germline V gene. V lost 7 bases and J lost 7, with 11 bases in between. As DNA, the CDR3 is TGTGCCATCACCGAGGGATACAATTCACCCCTCCACTTT. Translation: CAITEGYNSPLHF.

The chain recombines TRBV5-4 with TRBJ1-3; 9 nucleotides agree with TRBD1. V was pared by 0 bases and J by 4 bases, with 2 bases of the junction left unmatched. Germline CDR1 reads SGHNT; CDR2 reads YYREEE (reference sequence). The CDR3 extends over 15 amino acids. In DNA, the CDR3 is TGTGCCAGCAGCTTGGAGGGACAGGGCGGAAACACCATATATTTT. It codes for CASSLEGQGGNTIYF.

This chain joins TRBV7-2 and TRBJ2-7; 10 bases map to TRBD1. CDR1 SGHTA and CDR2 FQGNSA come from the germline V gene. This CDR3 contains 15 residues. The trim removed 9 bases at V and 3 bases at J, leaving 11 bases unmatched. The CDR3 DNA follows: TGTGCCAGTCAAATCGCCGGGACAGGGGTCTACGAGCAGTACTTC. Protein product: CASQIAGTGVYEQYF.

This chain connects TRBV28 to TRBJ1-3; 7 nucleotides line up with TRBD1. CDR3 length: 21 residues. The J segment lost 0 bases and the V segment lost 5 bases, leaving 22 bases of the junction unmatched. Germline lookup yields CDR1 MDHEN and CDR2 SYDVKM. CDR3 amino acids: CASSPLRSGSDYRGSGNTIYF. Here the CDR3 DNA reads TGTGCCAGCAGTCCGCTAAGGTCGGGGAGTGATTACAGGGGCTCTGGAAACACCATATATTTT.

The genes are TRBV28 and TRBJ2-6, with TRBD1 matching over 9 bases. The CDR3 is 17 amino acids. Germline V gene data show CDR1 as MDHEN and CDR2 as SYDVKM. The V segment lost 5 bases and the J segment 1 base; nucleotides outside the gene matches: 6. DNA for the CDR3: TGTGCCAGCAGTAGTCCCGGGACAGGGTCTGGGGCCAACGTCCTGACTTTC. Amino acid sequence: CASSSPGTGSGANVLTF.

The chain has TRBV2 and TRBJ2-7; TRBD2 aligns across 7 bases. There are 15 residues in the CDR3. The germline gives CDR1 SNHLY, CDR2 FYNNEI. The V gene end was trimmed by 0 bases and the J gene end by 6 bases; junction bases not matched to a gene: 8. The CDR3 loop reads CASSEALRGVSEQYF. The CDR3 nucleotides are TGTGCCAGCAGTGAAGCGCTTCGGGGGGTATCCGAGCAGTACTTC.

The gene calls are TRBV28 and TRBJ1-6, with TRBD1 as a possible D gene (5 bases). The CDR3 loop spans 14 amino acids. Deletions cut 5 bases from V and 10 bases from J, with 15 bases between. Germline V gives CDR1 MDHEN, CDR2 SYDVKM. CDR3 sequence (DNA): TGTGCCAGCAGTAAAGGGGATTCGAGGTCACCCCTCCACTTT. It specifies CASSKGDSRSPLHF. The full variable domain, with the rest looked up from reference TRBV28 and TRBJ1-6, is DVKVTQSSRYLVKRTGEKVFLECVQDMDHENMFWYRQDPGLGLRLIYFSYDVKMKEKGDIPEGYSVSREKKERFSLILESASTNQTSMYLCASSKGDSRSPLHFGNGTRLTVT.

A single count supports this clone. This chain joins TRBV5-1 and TRBJ1-4; 8 bases align to TRBD1. The CDR3 is 16 residues long. Germline V gene data show CDR1 as SGHRS and CDR2 as YFSETQ. J was trimmed by 6 bases and V by 4 bases; bases with no gene match: 11. CDR3 region: CASSPGQGAAYEKLFF. The CDR3 DNA is TGCGCCAGCAGCCCCGGGCAGGGGGCCGCTTATGAAAAACTGTTTTTT. Variable domain in full (rest from reference TRBV5-1 and TRBJ1-4): KAGVTQTPRYLIKTRGQQVTLSCSPISGHRSVSWYQQTPGQGLQFLFEYFSETQRNKGNFPGRFSGRQFSNSRSEMNVSTLELGDSALYLCASSPGQGAAYEKLFFGSGTQLSVL.

The genes are TRBV18 and TRBJ1-5; D remains unclear. This CDR3 is built from 12 residues. Trimming removed 2 bases at V and 8 bases at J, with 7 bases between. CDR1 and CDR2 (germline): KGHSH, LQKENI. CDR3 loop: CASSPSREPQHF. The DNA of the CDR3 is TGTGCCAGCTCACCATCGAGAGAGCCCCAGCATTTT.

This sequence joins TRBV2 and TRBJ2-5; 9 nucleotides agree with TRBD2. CDR3 length: 18 amino acids. The V gene's germline CDR1 is SNHLY and CDR2 FYNNEI. V shed 6 bases and J 2 bases; nucleotides not matched to a gene: 16. This CDR3 is CASSRRVLLLAGQETQYF. CDR3 nucleotides: TGTGCCAGCAGCCGACGGGTTCTTCTTCTAGCGGGACAAGAGACCCAGTACTTC. Drawing the rest from reference TRBV2 and TRBJ2-5, the complete variable domain is EPEVTQTPSHQVTQMGQEVILRCVPISNHLYFYWYRQILGQKVEFLVSFYNNEISEKSEIFDDQFSVERPDGSNFTLKIRSTKLEDSAMYFCASSRRVLLLAGQETQYFGPGTRLLVL.

V and J are TRBV7-6 and TRBJ1-2; weak D call: TRBD1 (6 bases). This CDR3 has 14 amino acids. V lost 5 bases to trimming and J lost 8 bases, with 18 bases between them. CDR1 and CDR2 from the germline V gene are SGHVS and FNYEAQ. CDR3 DNA: TGTGCCAGCAGCCAAGCGTTACAGGGTTACGGCTACACCTTC. This sequence encodes CASSQALQGYGYTF.

CDR3 sequence (DNA): TGCGCCAGCAGCCAAGACCGACTGGCAGGGGGCTCTGGCTACAATGAGCAGTTCTTC. This encodes CASSQDRLAGGSGYNEQFF. The chain couples TRBV4-1 to TRBJ2-1; the match to TRBD1 covers 8 bases. The germline gives CDR1 MGHRA, CDR2 YSYEKL. The CDR3 totals 19 residues. V shed 0 bases and J 3 bases; nucleotides not matched to a gene: 13.

The genes are TRBV6-5 and TRBJ2-2, with D possibly matching TRBD1 (6 bases). The CDR3 has 12 amino acids. Trimming stripped 7 bases from V and 6 bases from J, with 9 bases between. Germline assignment: CDR1 MNHEY and CDR2 SVGAGI. CDR3 coding DNA: TGTGCCAGCACCAGGGGTCCCGGGGAGCTGTTTTTT. It specifies CASTRGPGELFF.

The rearrangement uses TRBV19 and TRBJ2-7; TRBD1 is a possible D gene (6 bases). The ends were cut back, 3 bases at V and 3 bases at J, with 18 bases in the middle. Germline V gene sequence: CDR1 LNHDA, CDR2 SQIVND (reference sequence). The CDR3 totals 16 residues. The CDR3 DNA sequence: TGTGCCAGTAGTATCAACCGGGACACCATCTTCTACGAGCAGTACTTC. Translation gives CASSINRDTIFYEQYF. Together with reference TRBV19 and TRBJ2-7, the CDR3 gives the full variable domain: DGGITQSPKYLFRKEGQNVTLSCEQNLNHDAMYWYRQDPGQGLRLIYYSQIVNDFQKGDIAEGYSVSREKKESFPLTVTSAQKNPTAFYLCASSINRDTIFYEQYFGPGTRLTVT.